Described below is a single T cell receptor (beta chain) sequence and its context. This CDR3 has 17 residues. CDR1 is SGHAT, CDR2 FQNNGV, per germline. V lost 1 base and J 4 bases, leaving 19 bases between the germline ends. Naive CD8 cells lacked CD45RO and underwent positive selection for CCR7, leaving out terminally differentiated effector memory CD45RA+ cells. Only in-frame clones appear in the TCRdb table, and some are missing; sequencing was by immunoSEQ multiplex PCR. The sample comprises about 820,000 clones, 80% to 95% of which are singletons, and under 30% rests with the top ten. This specimen belongs to a study of shared clonotypes between healthy human individuals.

The sample was naive CD8+ T cells sorted from blood. This TCR was recovered from a man aged 30 to 45 in good health. The chain recombines TRBV11-2 with TRBJ2-5; tentative D call: TRBD1 (5 bases). The CDR3 protein is CASSLGPAGLDRETQYF. The CDR3 nucleotides read TGTGCCAGCAGCTTAGGCCCAGCAGGGTTGGATCGAGAGACCCAGTACTTC. Filled out from reference TRBV11-2 and TRBJ2-5, the complete variable domain reads EAGVAQSPRYKIIEKRQSVAFWCNPISGHATLYWYQQILGQGPKLLIQFQNNGVVDDSQLPKDRFSAERLKGVDSTLKIQPAKLEDSAVYLCASSLGPAGLDRETQYFGPGTRLLVL.